There are a few counts of the clone carrying this T cell receptor beta chain. What it binds is unknown. This sample is part of a study of T cells in Graves' hyperthyroidism and ophthalmopathy. General observations from the study: Ophthalmopathy and stable hyperthyroidism were told apart by a 13 V-J model.

This CDR3 has 16 residues. The germline V gene encodes CDR1 SGHTS and CDR2 YDEGEE. Trimming removed 4 bases from V and 5 bases from J; junction bases left unmatched: 8. RNA transcripts served as the template for amplifying TCR beta CDR3 regions. TCR CDR3 regions were first amplified by RT-PCR with HTBI primers. From the multiplex PCR reads, TCRdb called clonotypes with MiXCR, one entry per CDR3 protein. The sample carries over 700,000 distinct CDR3 sequences, more than 30% recorded once. Sequenced material: blood. The source is a man between 18 and 29 years old with Graves' hyperthyroidism. The rearrangement links TRBV5-8 to TRBJ1-5, with 11 bases matching TRBD1. CDR3 amino acids: CASSLGDRGVHQPQHF. As DNA, the CDR3 is TGTGCCAGCAGCCTAGGGGACAGGGGGGTCCATCAGCCCCAGCATTTT.